This TCR beta chain was identified during a study of blood T cell repertoires in COVID-19. About the study: Material from acute and convalescent COVID-19 was sourced from the United States, Italy and Spain.

Looked up from germline, CDR1 is MNHEY and CDR2 is SMNVEV (reference sequence). The CDR3 has 15 residues. Trimming stripped 4 bases from V and 8 bases from J, with 20 bases between. Profiled with immunoSEQ multiplex PCR; TCRdb holds only in-frame clones, not every one. The sample consists of 220,000 or so clones, 90% to 95% of them appearing once. This receptor was identified in a man in his fifties or sixties with COVID-19, enrolled during active disease. Sequenced sample: peripheral blood. J is TRBJ1-1 and V is TRBV27, with no clear D. DNA of the CDR3: TGTGCCAGCAGTTCCCATGGACTACCGCGTCCCGAAGCTTTCTTT. Its translation: CASSSHGLPRPEAFF.